These 23 T cell receptor beta chains were sequenced from one sample in a study of blood T cell repertoires in COVID-19. Some clones are missing from TCRdb's copy, which holds only in-frame ones; the method was immunoSEQ multiplex PCR. The sample lists under 250,000 clones, over 80% seen once, with around 30% in the top ten. The sample comprised peripheral blood. The receptors originated from a middle-aged man with acute or convalescent COVID-19.

V gene TRBV12-3 or TRBV12-4 combines with J gene TRBJ1-4; the D is unclear. The CDR3 extends over 12 amino acids. V dropped 6 bases and J dropped 8 bases, with 10 bases sitting between them. DNA for the CDR3: TGTGCCAGCAGCCCAGAATCGGAAAAACTGTTTTTT. Residues: CASSPESEKLFF.

This clone has only a few counts. V and J are TRBV10-3 and TRBJ2-3; 9 bases match TRBD1. The CDR3 has 16 amino acids. V trimming: 3 bases; J trimming: 4 bases; junction bases outside the gene matches: 8. Per the germline V gene, CDR1 is ENHRY and CDR2 is SYGVKD. The CDR3 nucleotides read TGTGCCATCAGTGACCCGGGACAGGGTTCCGCAGATACGCAGTATTTT. It specifies CAISDPGQGSADTQYF.

The V gene is TRBV18, the J gene TRBJ1-1, with D perhaps matching TRBD1 (6 bases). CDR1 and CDR2 (germline): KGHSH, LQKENI. V dropped 3 bases and J dropped 4 bases, with 18 bases sitting between them. The CDR3 length is 16 residues. The CDR3 reads CASSPLMRAGVTEAFF. CDR3 bases: TGTGCCAGCTCACCCTTAATGCGGGCAGGGGTCACTGAAGCTTTCTTT.

In its sample, this clone was seen once. The rearrangement joins TRBV6-5 to TRBJ2-3; perhaps TRBD1 as D (6 bases). Germline V gene data show CDR1 as MNHEY and CDR2 as SVGAGI. The CDR3 loop spans 14 amino acids. V was pared by 5 bases and J by 0 bases, with 9 bases between. CDR3 in amino acids: CASSRTASTDTQYF. In DNA form, the CDR3 reads TGTGCCAGCAGTCGGACAGCTAGCACAGATACGCAGTATTTT.

V usage is TRBV6-6 and J usage is TRBJ1-2; 7 bases fit TRBD1. Per germline, CDR1 MNHNY and CDR2 SVGAGI (reference sequence). The CDR3 length is 14 residues. V lost 5 bases and J lost 4; bases outside the gene matches: 7. CDR3 DNA: TGTGCCAGCAGTCCCCGGGACAGATTCTATGGCTACACCTTC. It codes for CASSPRDRFYGYTF.

The sample holds a few counts of this clone. V is TRBV3-1 (or the pseudogene TRBV3-2) and J is TRBJ1-2; D is perhaps TRBD1 (6 bases). From germline, CDR1 is LGHDT and CDR2 YNNKEL (reference sequence). The length of the CDR3 is 15 residues. Trimming pared 4 bases from V and 4 bases from J, leaving 16 bases between. The CDR3 here is CASSPFRGESYGYTF. The CDR3, as DNA: TGTGCCAGCAGCCCATTCAGGGGAGAAAGCTATGGCTACACCTTC.

The chain joins TRBV24-1 to TRBJ2-1; D call uncertain. V lost 4 bases and J 3 bases, leaving 6 bases between the germline ends. The length of the CDR3 is 13 residues. The germline V gene has CDR1 KGHDR and CDR2 SFDVKD. The CDR3 region is CATSDYDYNEQFF. CDR3 nucleotides: TGTGCCACCAGTGACTATGACTACAATGAGCAGTTCTTC.

The chain joins TRBV29-1 to TRBJ1-2, with 8 bases fitting TRBD1. Germline V gives CDR1 SQVTM, CDR2 ANQGSEA. This CDR3 region has 11 residues. Trimming cost V 7 bases and J 7 bases; bases outside gene matches: 5. CDR3 in DNA: TGCAGCGCAACGACAGGGGTTGGCTACACCTTC. Protein sequence: CSATTGVGYTF.

By share, this clone ranks as medium-sized. The rearrangement links TRBV12-3 or TRBV12-4 to TRBJ1-4, with D unclear. V was trimmed by 6 bases and J by 7 bases, leaving 12 bases between them. The CDR3 totals 13 residues. CDR3 amino acids: CASSLFRGEKLFF. CDR3 coding DNA: TGTGCCAGCAGCCTCTTCCGGGGTGAAAAACTGTTTTTT.

This chain links TRBV19 with TRBJ1-4; possible D gene TRBD1, 5 bases. CDR3 size: 14 residues. V was clipped by 3 bases and J by 7 bases, with 12 bases between them. In germline, CDR1 is LNHDA, CDR2 SQIVND (reference sequence). Here the CDR3 DNA reads TGTGCCAGTAGTATCTTCTCCCAGGGTGAAAAACTGTTTTTT. This gives the protein CASSIFSQGEKLFF.

This clone was observed a handful of times. The genes are TRBV7-9 and TRBJ2-1; no clear D gene. There are 15 residues in the CDR3. CDR1 is SEHNR and CDR2 is FQNEAQ in the germline V gene (reference sequence). Deletions cut 5 bases from V and 5 bases from J, with 16 bases between. CDR3 sequence reads: CASSLPVGRDNEQFF. For the CDR3, the DNA is TGTGCCAGCAGCCTCCCGGTGGGCCGAGACAATGAGCAGTTCTTC.

The chain carries TRBV25-1 and TRBJ2-7; D gene ambiguous. The V end lost 6 bases, the J end lost 4 bases, and 13 bases lay between the germline ends. Per germline, CDR1 MGHDK and CDR2 SYGVNS. CDR3 length: 13 residues. The CDR3 loop is CASRAGDPYEQYF. The CDR3 nucleotides are TGTGCCAGCAGGGCTGGTGATCCATACGAGCAGTACTTC.

The gene calls are TRBV4-1 and TRBJ2-7, with TRBD2 matching over 10 bases. The CDR3 contains 16 residues. CDR1 is MGHRA and CDR2 is YSYEKL in the germline V gene. The trim removed 4 bases at V and 5 bases at J, leaving 11 bases unmatched. CDR3: CASSLLPSGSVDEQYF. CDR3 nucleotides: TGCGCCAGCAGCCTCCTCCCTAGCGGGAGCGTCGACGAGCAGTACTTC.

The chain recombines TRBV5-1 with TRBJ1-2; TRBD1 matches at 9 bases. With V trimmed by 4 bases and J by 5 bases, 6 bases remained unmatched. The length of the CDR3 is 14 residues. Germline CDR1 SGHRS, CDR2 YFSETQ. In nucleotides, the CDR3 is TGCGCCAGCAGCCCCGGACAGGGGCGATATGGCTACACCTTC. This encodes CASSPGQGRYGYTF. Supplemented by reference TRBV5-1 and TRBJ1-2, the full variable domain reads KAGVTQTPRYLIKTRGQQVTLSCSPISGHRSVSWYQQTPGQGLQFLFEYFSETQRNKGNFPGRFSGRQFSNSRSEMNVSTLELGDSALYLCASSPGQGRYGYTFGSGTRLTVV.

The chain uses TRBV7-2 and TRBJ1-2, with D possibly matching TRBD1 (5 bases). V was shortened by 1 base and J by 11 bases, with 17 bases between the two germline ends. Germline V gene sequence: CDR1 SGHTA, CDR2 FQGNSA. The CDR3 is 14 residues long. The CDR3 nucleotides read TGTGCCAGCAGCTTAGGGGCGCGGGGCGACGGTTACACCTTC. Protein product: CASSLGARGDGYTF.

The rearrangement uses TRBV11-2 and TRBJ1-2, with 7 bases matching TRBD1. The germline V gene encodes CDR1 SGHAT and CDR2 FQNNGV. This CDR3 has 13 amino acids. V trimming: 6 bases; J trimming: 4 bases; junction bases outside the gene matches: 5. CDR3 DNA sequence: TGTGCCAGCAGTTGGGACAGAGCCTATGGCTACACCTTC. Translation: CASSWDRAYGYTF.

The chain has TRBV19 and TRBJ1-2; a weak D match, TRBD1 (5 bases). CDR1 and CDR2 (germline): LNHDA, SQIVND (reference sequence). The V end was cut by 4 bases, the J end by 0 bases, with 18 bases between. This CDR3 spans 17 amino acids. The CDR3 region is CASSRGAGTLPNYGYTF. DNA of the CDR3: TGTGCCAGTAGTAGAGGGGCGGGGACCCTTCCTAACTATGGCTACACCTTC.

This clone was found a few times. This chain links TRBV13 with TRBJ2-3; 7 bases match TRBD2. The germline V gene encodes CDR1 PRHDT and CDR2 FYEKMQ (reference sequence). This CDR3 has 16 residues. Losses at the gene ends were 1 base for V and 4 bases for J; bases not matched to a gene: 8. CDR3 in amino acids: CASSLEGGSGADTQYF. CDR3 coding DNA: TGTGCCAGCAGCTTAGAAGGCGGGAGTGGGGCAGATACGCAGTATTTT.

The rearrangement uses TRBV7-9 and TRBJ1-2; TRBD1 aligns across 7 bases. The CDR3 has 14 amino acids. V was clipped by 1 base and J by 6 bases; unmatched bases: 5. CDR1 and CDR2 (germline): SEHNR, FQNEAQ (reference sequence). Here the CDR3 DNA reads TGTGCCAGCAGCTTAGTGGGCAGGGGGGATGGCTACACCTTC. It codes for CASSLVGRGDGYTF.

The rearrangement joins TRBV7-2 to TRBJ1-2; 9 bases fit TRBD1. V shed 5 bases, J shed 5 bases, and the junction held 9 bases outside the gene matches. Germline V lookup: CDR1 SGHTA, CDR2 FQGNSA. The CDR3 is 15 amino acids. CDR3 loop: CASSSRDRDFYGYTF. The CDR3 DNA reads TGTGCCAGCAGCAGCAGGGACAGGGATTTTTATGGCTACACCTTC.

J is TRBJ2-7 and V is TRBV21-1; no check of the table's D call, TRBD2, against the DNA was made. TRBV21-1 is recorded as a pseudogene. The CDR3 is 13 amino acids. Here the CDR3 DNA reads TGTGCCAGCAGCAAGAGGCCCCTCTACGAGCAGTACTTC. It codes for CASSKRPLYEQYF.

The rearrangement joins TRBV6-1 to TRBJ2-7; 10 nucleotides agree with TRBD1. Per the germline V gene, CDR1 is MNHNS and CDR2 is SASEGT. The V gene end was trimmed by 7 bases and the J gene end by 3 bases; junction bases not matched to a gene: 6. CDR3 length: 14 amino acids. This CDR3 reads CASNPTGGIYEQYF. The CDR3 coding sequence is TGTGCCAGCAATCCGACAGGGGGCATCTACGAGCAGTACTTC.

The table lists this clone with a few counts. The CDR3 DNA reads as TGTGCCAGCAGTTCTATTGACAAAGAGACCCAGTACTTC. Protein sequence: CASSSIDKETQYF. This chain uses TRBV27 with TRBJ2-5, with no clear D. Trimming left V 4 bases short and J 3 bases short, with 9 bases between. CDR1 and CDR2 (germline): MNHEY, SMNVEV (reference sequence). This CDR3 has 13 amino acids.